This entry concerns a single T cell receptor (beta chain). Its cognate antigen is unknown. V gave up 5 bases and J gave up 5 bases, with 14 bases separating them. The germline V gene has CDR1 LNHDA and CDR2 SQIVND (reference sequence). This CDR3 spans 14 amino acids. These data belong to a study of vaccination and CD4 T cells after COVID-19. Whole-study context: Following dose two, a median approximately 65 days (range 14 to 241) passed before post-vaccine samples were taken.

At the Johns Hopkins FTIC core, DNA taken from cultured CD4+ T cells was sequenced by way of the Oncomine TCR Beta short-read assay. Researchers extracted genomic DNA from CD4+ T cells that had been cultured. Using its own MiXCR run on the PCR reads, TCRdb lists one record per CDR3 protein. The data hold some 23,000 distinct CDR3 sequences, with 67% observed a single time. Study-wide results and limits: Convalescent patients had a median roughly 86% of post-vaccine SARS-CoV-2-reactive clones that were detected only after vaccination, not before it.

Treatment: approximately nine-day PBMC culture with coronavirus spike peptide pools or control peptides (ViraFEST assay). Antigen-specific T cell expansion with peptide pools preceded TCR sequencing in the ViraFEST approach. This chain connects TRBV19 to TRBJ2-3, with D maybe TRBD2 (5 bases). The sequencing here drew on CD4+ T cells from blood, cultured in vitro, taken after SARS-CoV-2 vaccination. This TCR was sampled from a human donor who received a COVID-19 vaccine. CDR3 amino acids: CASSLRGSRDTQYF. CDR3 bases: TGTGCCAGTAGTCTACGGGGTTCGAGAGATACGCAGTATTTT.